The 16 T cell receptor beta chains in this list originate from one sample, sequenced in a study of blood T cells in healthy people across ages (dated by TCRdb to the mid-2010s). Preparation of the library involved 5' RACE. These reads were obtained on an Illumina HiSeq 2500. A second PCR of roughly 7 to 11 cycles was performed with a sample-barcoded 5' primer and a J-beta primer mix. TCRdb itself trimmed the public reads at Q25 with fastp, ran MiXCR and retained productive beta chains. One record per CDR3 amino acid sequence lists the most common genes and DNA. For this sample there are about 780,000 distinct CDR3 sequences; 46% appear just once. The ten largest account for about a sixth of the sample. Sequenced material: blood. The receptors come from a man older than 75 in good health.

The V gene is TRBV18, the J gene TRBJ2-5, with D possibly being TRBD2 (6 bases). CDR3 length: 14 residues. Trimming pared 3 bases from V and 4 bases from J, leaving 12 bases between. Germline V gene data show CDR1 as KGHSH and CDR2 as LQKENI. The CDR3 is CASSPGLGIETQYF. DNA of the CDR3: TGTGCCAGCTCACCGGGACTCGGGATAGAGACCCAGTACTTC.

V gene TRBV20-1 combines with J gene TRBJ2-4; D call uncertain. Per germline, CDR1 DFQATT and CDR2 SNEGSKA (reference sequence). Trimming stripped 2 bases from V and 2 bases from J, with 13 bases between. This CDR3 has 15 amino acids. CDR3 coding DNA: TGCAGTGCTAGATCCCCCCAGGCCTCCAAAAACATTCAGTACTTC. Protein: CSARSPQASKNIQYF.

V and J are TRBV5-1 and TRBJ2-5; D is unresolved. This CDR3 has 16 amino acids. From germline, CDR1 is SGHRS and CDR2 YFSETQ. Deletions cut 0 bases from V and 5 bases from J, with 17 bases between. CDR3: CASSLGPSGPYETQYF. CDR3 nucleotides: TGCGCCAGCAGCTTGGGACCCTCGGGCCCGTATGAGACCCAGTACTTC.

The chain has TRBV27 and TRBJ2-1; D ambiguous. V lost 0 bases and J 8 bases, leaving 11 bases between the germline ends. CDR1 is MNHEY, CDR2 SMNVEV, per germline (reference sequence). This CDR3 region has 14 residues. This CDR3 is CASSLSGPADEQFF. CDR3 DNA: TGTGCCAGCAGTTTATCAGGGCCAGCAGATGAGCAGTTCTTC.

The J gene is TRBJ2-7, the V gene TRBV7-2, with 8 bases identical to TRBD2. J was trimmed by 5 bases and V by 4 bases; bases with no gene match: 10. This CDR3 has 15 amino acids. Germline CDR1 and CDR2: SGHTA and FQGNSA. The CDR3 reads CASSYHGGARNEQYF. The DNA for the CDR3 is TGTGCCAGCAGCTACCACGGGGGGGCGAGGAACGAGCAGTACTTC.

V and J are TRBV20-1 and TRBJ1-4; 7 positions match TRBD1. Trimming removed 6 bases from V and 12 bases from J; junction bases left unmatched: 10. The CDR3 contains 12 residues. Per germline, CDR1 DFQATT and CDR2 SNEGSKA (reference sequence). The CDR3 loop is CSARQGHQELFF. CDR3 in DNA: TGCAGTGCCCGACAGGGCCACCAAGAACTGTTTTTT.

CDR3 in DNA: TGTGCCAGCAGCTCCGGCGGGTTCTACAATGAGCAGTTCTTC. Residues: CASSSGGFYNEQFF. This chain joins TRBV7-6 and TRBJ2-1; D is possibly TRBD2 (5 bases). The ends were cut back, 4 bases at V and 3 bases at J, with 10 bases in the middle. This CDR3 is 14 amino acids long. Germline lookup yields CDR1 SGHVS and CDR2 FNYEAQ.

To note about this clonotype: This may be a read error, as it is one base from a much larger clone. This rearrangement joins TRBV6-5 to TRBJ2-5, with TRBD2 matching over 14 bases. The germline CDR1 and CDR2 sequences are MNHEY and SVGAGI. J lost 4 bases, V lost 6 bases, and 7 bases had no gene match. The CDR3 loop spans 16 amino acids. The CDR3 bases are TGTGCCAGCAGCGGGACTAGCGGGAGTATGGGAGAGACCCAGTACTTC. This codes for CASSGTSGSMGETQYF.

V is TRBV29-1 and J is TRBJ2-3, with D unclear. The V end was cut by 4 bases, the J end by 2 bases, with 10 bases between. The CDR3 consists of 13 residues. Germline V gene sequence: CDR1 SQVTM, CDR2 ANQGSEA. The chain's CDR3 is CSVAAGYTDTQYF. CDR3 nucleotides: TGCAGCGTTGCGGCCGGATACACAGATACGCAGTATTTT.

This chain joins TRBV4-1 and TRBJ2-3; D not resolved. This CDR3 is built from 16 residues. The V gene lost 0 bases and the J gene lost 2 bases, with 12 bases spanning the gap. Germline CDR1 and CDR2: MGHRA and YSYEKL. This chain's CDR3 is CASSQDLGKVTDTQYF. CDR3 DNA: TGCGCCAGCAGCCAAGATCTGGGGAAAGTCACAGATACGCAGTATTTT.

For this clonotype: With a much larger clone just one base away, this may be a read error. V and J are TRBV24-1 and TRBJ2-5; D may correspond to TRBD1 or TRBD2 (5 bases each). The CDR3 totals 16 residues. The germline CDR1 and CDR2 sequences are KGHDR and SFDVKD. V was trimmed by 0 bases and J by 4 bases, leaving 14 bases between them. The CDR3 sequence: CATSDLRREGSETQYF. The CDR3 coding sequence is TGTGCCACCAGTGATTTGCGTCGAGAGGGGTCAGAGACCCAGTACTTC.

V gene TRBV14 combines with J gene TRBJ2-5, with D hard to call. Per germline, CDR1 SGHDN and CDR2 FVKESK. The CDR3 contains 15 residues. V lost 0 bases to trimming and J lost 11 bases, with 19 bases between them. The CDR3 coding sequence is TGTGCCAGCAGCCAAGACCCGGGCACATACAATGAGCAGTACTTC. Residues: CASSQDPGTYNEQYF.

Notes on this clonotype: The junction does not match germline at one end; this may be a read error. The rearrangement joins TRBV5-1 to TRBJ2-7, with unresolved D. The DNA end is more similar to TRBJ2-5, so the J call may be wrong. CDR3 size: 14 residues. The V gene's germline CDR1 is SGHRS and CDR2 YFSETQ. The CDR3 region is CASSLEPPQGTQYF. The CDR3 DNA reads TGCGCCAGCAGCTTGGAGCCACCCCAAGGGACCCAGTACTTC.

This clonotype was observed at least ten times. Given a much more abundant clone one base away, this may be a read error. The CDR3 region has the DNA TGTGCCAGCAGCGACACTAGCATTTATGAGCAGTTCTTC. Its translation: CASSDTSIYEQFF. V is TRBV7-2 and J is TRBJ2-1; a possible D gene is TRBD2 (6 bases). CDR3 length: 13 residues. Trimming removed 5 bases from V and 8 bases from J, with 13 bases in between. Germline V lookup: CDR1 SGHTA, CDR2 FQGNSA.

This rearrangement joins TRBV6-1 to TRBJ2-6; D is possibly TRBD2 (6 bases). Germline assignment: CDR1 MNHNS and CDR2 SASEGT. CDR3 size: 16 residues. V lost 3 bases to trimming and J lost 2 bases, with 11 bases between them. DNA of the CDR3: TGTGCCAGCAGTGACACCGGGAGAACTGGGGCCAACGTCCTGACTTTC. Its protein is CASSDTGRTGANVLTF.

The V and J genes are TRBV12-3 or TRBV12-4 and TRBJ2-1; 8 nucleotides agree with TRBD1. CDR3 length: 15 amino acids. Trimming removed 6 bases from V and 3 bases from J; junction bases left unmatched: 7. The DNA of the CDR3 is TGTGCCAGCAGGGGACGGACAGGGAACTACAATGAGCAGTTCTTC. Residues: CASRGRTGNYNEQFF.